These 13 T cell receptor beta chains were all obtained from the same sample, sequenced in a study of CD8 T cells in ankylosing spondylitis. TCRdb reanalysed the 5' RACE reads using MiXCR and keeps one entry per CDR3 protein. Found here are about 150,000 distinct CDR3 sequences, around 7.9% of them singletons; the top ten hold 9.5% to 15%. The sample was blood, either unsorted or a sorted T cell fraction (not recorded which). These TCRs come from a female donor with ankylosing spondylitis or in good health (not recorded which).

This clonotype was observed at least ten times. The rearrangement links TRBV5-1 to TRBJ1-2, with TRBD1 matching over 9 bases. This CDR3 region has 15 residues. The germline gives CDR1 SGHRS, CDR2 YFSETQ. Trimming removed 1 base from V and 4 bases from J; junction bases left unmatched: 5. The CDR3 nucleotides are TGCGCCAGCAGCTTGCCCACAGGGGGCGGCTATGGCTACACCTTC. Protein product: CASSLPTGGGYGYTF.

This clonotype has a count of ten or more. This chain joins TRBV2 and TRBJ2-2; D gene uncertain. CDR1 and CDR2 from the germline V gene are SNHLY and FYNNEI. This CDR3 region has 15 residues. Between the trimmed V and J ends, which lost 6 bases and 3 bases, there was a span of 14 bases. The DNA for the CDR3 is TGTGCCAGCAGCTTATCTGGACGGGACACCGGGGAGCTGTTTTTT. Translation: CASSLSGRDTGELFF.

The table lists this clonotype with a few counts. The CDR3 DNA is TGTGCCAGCAGCTCTAACTTCCAGACGGGACCCGCAGCAGATACGCAGTATTTT. Residues: CASSSNFQTGPAADTQYF. The V call is TRBV11-1, the J call TRBJ2-3; possibly TRBD1 or TRBD2 for D (5 bases each). This CDR3 has 18 amino acids. V gave up 4 bases and J gave up 4 bases, with 24 bases separating them. CDR1 is SGHAT and CDR2 is FQDESV in the germline V gene (reference sequence).

Many counts were recorded for this clonotype. This chain joins TRBV3-1 and TRBJ2-3, with TRBD2 matching 9 bases. Trimming at V came to 2 bases and at J to 6 bases, leaving 9 bases not matched to a gene. The CDR3 extends over 16 amino acids. From germline, CDR1 is LGHDT and CDR2 YNNKEL (reference sequence). The CDR3 here is CASSQTLAGRWDTQYF. The CDR3 DNA reads as TGTGCCAGCAGCCAAACCCTAGCGGGGAGGTGGGATACGCAGTATTTT.

The chain is built from TRBV2 and TRBJ2-5, with 10 positions matching TRBD1. This CDR3 region has 18 residues. Germline-derived CDR1 and CDR2 are SNHLY and FYNNEI. The CDR3 coding sequence is TGTACCATCAGTTCTCGAACTCCGGGACAGGGGAAAGAAGAGACCCAGTACTTC. As protein: CTISSRTPGQGKEETQYF.

In this sample, this clonotype turned up many times. The chain uses TRBV20-1 and TRBJ1-5; perhaps TRBD1 as D (5 bases). CDR3 size: 14 residues. The V gene's germline CDR1 is DFQATT and CDR2 SNEGSKA (reference sequence). V dropped 3 bases and J dropped 4 bases, with 13 bases sitting between them. The DNA of the CDR3 is TGCAGTGCTAGTGGGGGGTTCGGAAATCAGCCCCAGCATTTT. This encodes CSASGGFGNQPQHF.

This clonotype occurred many times. This chain uses TRBV12-3 or TRBV12-4 with TRBJ2-5, with 8 bases that match TRBD1. The CDR3 is made up of 16 amino acids. Trimming took 3 bases from V and 4 from J; bases not matched to a gene: 10. The CDR3: CASSFPGGSLGETQYF. The CDR3, as DNA: TGTGCCAGCAGTTTTCCAGGGGGCTCTCTTGGAGAGACCCAGTACTTC.

This clonotype was detected many times. The chain links TRBV6-5 to TRBJ1-4; D possibly corresponds to TRBD1 (6 bases). Trimming pared 0 bases from V and 7 bases from J, leaving 12 bases between. The V gene's germline CDR1 is MNHEY and CDR2 SVGAGI. The CDR3 runs to 15 residues. The chain's CDR3 is CASSYSMGGGEKLFF. CDR3 DNA: TGTGCCAGCAGTTACTCGATGGGAGGGGGTGAAAAACTGTTTTTT.

There are many counts of this clonotype. Written as DNA, the CDR3 is TGTGCCAGCAGCCAACCCCCGGCTAGCGGGCTCTACAATGAGCAGTTCTTC. This encodes CASSQPPASGLYNEQFF. The chain joins TRBV4-2 to TRBJ2-1; 8 bases are shared with TRBD2. This CDR3 has 17 residues. The V segment lost 2 bases and the J segment 3 bases; nucleotides outside the gene matches: 9. The germline V gene encodes CDR1 LGHNA and CDR2 YNFKEQ.

This chain joins TRBV6-1 and TRBJ1-5, with a possible D match to TRBD1 (6 bases). Germline assignment: CDR1 MNHNS and CDR2 SASEGT. The CDR3 length is 13 residues. Trimming removed 4 bases at V and 7 bases at J, with 11 bases between. DNA of the CDR3: TGTGCCAGCAGTGGGGACACTAGACAGCCCCAGCATTTT. It yields the protein CASSGDTRQPQHF.

The chain uses TRBV18 and TRBJ2-1, with 8 nucleotides matching TRBD1. V lost 2 bases to trimming and J lost 7 bases; unmatched junction nucleotides: 7. CDR3 length: 15 residues. In germline, CDR1 is KGHSH, CDR2 LQKENI. CDR3 nucleotides: TGTGCCAGCTCACCAGGACAGGGTCATAGGAATGAGCAGTTCTTC. Encoded protein: CASSPGQGHRNEQFF.

This clonotype was found many times. CDR3 DNA: TGTGCCAGCAGTTTCGGTTCAGGACGGGGAAATGAAAAACTGTTTTTT. This translates into CASSFGSGRGNEKLFF. This chain links TRBV12-3 or TRBV12-4 with TRBJ1-4; D is unresolved. The CDR3 has 16 amino acids. The V gene lost 3 bases and the J gene lost 5 bases, with 16 bases spanning the gap.

This clonotype was counted many times. This chain uses TRBV10-3 with TRBJ1-5; TRBD1 might be the D (5 bases). CDR1 and CDR2 from the germline V gene are ENHRY and SYGVKD. V lost 8 bases and J lost 2, with 7 bases in between. The CDR3 has 12 amino acids. CDR3 DNA: TGTGCCATCGGGGACGGCAATCAGCCCCAGCATTTT. Translating it yields CAIGDGNQPQHF.